The entry below gives a single T cell receptor beta chain sequence along with its context. Antigen specificity is unknown. This entry comes from a study of T-cell memory formation after mild COVID-19. Overall study context: Largely donor-specific sequence clusters came from a couple of donors. Whole-study results and caveats: Whereas later expanders leaned CD4+, clones contracting day 15 to 85 showed a balanced CD4/CD8 makeup.

This CDR3 is built from 12 residues. Trimming took 8 bases from V and 5 from J; bases not matched to a gene: 5. Germline V gene lookup returns CDR1 SNHLY and CDR2 FYNNEI. TCRdb fed the 5' RACE reads into MiXCR, producing one record per CDR3 protein. Of 200,000 to 300,000 distinct CDR3 sequences in the sample, approximately 15% were seen once. The chain couples TRBV2 to TRBJ2-7, with 8 bases aligning to TRBD1. The receptor was isolated from a man aged 18 to 35 who had mild COVID-19 (a few samples of this study predate the infection). Cell type and time point are not known. The sample was PBMCs or a T cell subset sorted from them (not recorded which). The CDR3 coding sequence is TGTGCCAGCGGCAGGGGGCCGGACGAGCAGTACTTC. Its translation: CASGRGPDEQYF.